These T cell receptor beta chains were read from a single sample in a study of PD-1 blockade in classical Hodgkin lymphoma. TCRdb's table, derived via immunoSEQ multiplex PCR, lists solely in-frame clones and lacks some. The table has under 50,000 clones, around two thirds seen once; the top ten hold 3.1%. The source material was peripheral blood mononuclear cells (PBMCs), sampled before the fourth cycle of nivolumab. The receptors derive from a human donor with classical Hodgkin lymphoma. CDR3s include the opening cysteine and the closing phenylalanine or tryptophan. D genes are given only for firm matches. Rows may omit the clone size; those that give it use once, few, many or a size class.

>TRBV5-1|NA|NA|TRBJ2-2
CASSEGGQWDTGELFF
TGCGCCAGCAGCGAGGGGGGACAGTGGGACACCGGGGAGCTGTTTTTT
>TRBV6-5|NA|NA|TRBJ2-3
CASSYSRDLAQYF
TGTGCCAGCAGTTACTCTCGGGACTTGGCGCAGTATTTT
>TRBV4-1|TRBD2|NA|TRBJ2-1
CASQGLAGLSSYNEQFF
TGCGCCAGCCAGGGACTAGCGGGCCTCAGCTCCTACAATGAGCAGTTCTTC
>TRBV7-2|NA|few|TRBJ1-5
CASSLDDGLNQPQHF
TGTGCCAGCAGCTTAGACGACGGTTTGAATCAGCCCCAGCATTTT
>TRBV10-3|TRBD2|NA|TRBJ2-3
CAISDVIAGTDTQYF
TGTGCCATCAGTGACGTAATAGCGGGGACAGATACGCAGTATTTT
>TRBV4-3|TRBD1|NA|TRBJ1-4
CASSSRGTGNREKLFF
TGCGCCAGCAGCTCAAGAGGGACAGGGAATCGTGAAAAACTGTTTTTT
>TRBV5-6|TRBD1|NA|TRBJ2-1
CASSSGTGEGEQFF
TGTGCCAGCAGCTCCGGGACAGGGGAGGGTGAGCAGTTCTTC
>TRBV6-5|TRBD1|NA|TRBJ1-2
CASSVQGARGGYTF
TGTGCCAGCAGTGTACAGGGGGCCCGGGGTGGCTACACCTTC
>TRBV18|NA|NA|TRBJ2-5
CASSTALEETQYF
TGTGCCAGCTCAACAGCTCTGGAGGAGACCCAGTACTTC
>TRBV6-6|TRBD1|NA|TRBJ2-7
CASSATQGEHAYEQYF
TGTGCCAGCAGTGCCACACAGGGGGAACACGCCTACGAGCAGTACTTC
>TRBV5-1|TRBD1|few|TRBJ1-1
CASSPTGENTEAFF
TGCGCCAGCAGCCCAACAGGGGAAAACACTGAAGCTTTCTTT
>TRBV5-8|NA|NA|TRBJ1-5
CASSLGQSNQPQHF
TGTGCCAGCAGCTTGGGACAGAGCAATCAGCCCCAGCATTTT
>TRBV7-9|NA|NA|TRBJ2-7
CASSPTQIHTYEQYF
TGTGCCAGCAGCCCGACCCAAATCCATACCTACGAGCAGTACTTC
>TRBV30|NA|NA|TRBJ1-2
CAWTNPYWAQNYGYTF
TGTGCCTGGACCAATCCTTACTGGGCCCAGAACTATGGCTACACCTTC
>TRBV6-1|NA|NA|TRBJ1-2
CASSGMGGKYTF
TGTGCCAGCAGTGGAATGGGCGGGAAGTACACCTTC
>TRBV6-6|NA|NA|TRBJ1-2
CASSLGTPRAGYTF
TGTGCCAGCAGCCTCGGGACTCCTAGGGCTGGCTACACCTTC
>TRBV19|NA|NA|TRBJ1-2
CASGTRGFRAF
TGTGCCAGCGGGACAAGGGGGTTCCGAGCCTTC
>TRBV9|NA|once|TRBJ2-7
CASSVDGNSLEQYF
TGTGCCAGCAGCGTAGATGGGAATTCCCTCGAGCAGTACTTC
>TRBV30|NA|medium-sized|TRBJ2-1
CAWSLGRDNEQFF
TGTGCCTGGAGTCTCGGACGGGACAATGAGCAGTTCTTC
>TRBV28|NA|NA|TRBJ1-2
CASSSPGGDHYGYTF
TGTGCCAGCAGCTCCCCCGGAGGGGATCACTATGGCTACACCTTC
>TRBV5-8|TRBD2|NA|TRBJ2-2
CASSPARGGTGELFF
TGTGCCAGCAGCCCCGCGCGGGGGGGAACCGGGGAGCTGTTTTTT
>TRBV6-1|NA|NA|TRBJ1-5
CASSDWENQPQHF
TGTGCCAGCAGTGATTGGGAAAATCAGCCCCAGCATTTT
>TRBV28|TRBD1|NA|TRBJ1-5
CASSLRRTGGVYSNQPQHF
TGTGCCAGCAGTTTGAGGCGGACAGGGGGTGTCTATAGCAATCAGCCCCAGCATTTT
>TRBV6-1|NA|many|TRBJ1-5
CASSDGPVISNQPQHF
TGTGCCAGCAGTGACGGTCCAGTGATCAGCAATCAGCCCCAGCATTTT
>TRBV7-9|NA|NA|TRBJ2-5
CASSPQGRGNQETQYF
TGTGCCAGCAGCCCCCAAGGGAGAGGGAACCAAGAGACCCAGTACTTC
>TRBV9|NA|few|TRBJ1-1
CASSMGRMNTEAFF
TGTGCCAGCAGCATGGGACGTATGAACACTGAAGCTTTCTTT
>TRBV6-6|NA|NA|TRBJ2-3
CASSYSRQATDTQYF
TGTGCCAGCAGTTACTCCAGACAGGCCACAGATACGCAGTATTTT
>TRBV18|TRBD1|NA|TRBJ1-4
CASSSPPGTGARGTNEKLFF
TGTGCCAGCTCATCTCCACCCGGGACAGGGGCTCGAGGAACTAATGAAAAACTGTTTTTT
>TRBV5-5|TRBD1|NA|TRBJ1-2
CASSFSGTGGIGYTF
TGTGCCAGCAGCTTTTCCGGGACAGGGGGCATTGGCTACACCTTC
>TRBV5-1|NA|many|TRBJ2-7
CASSLNPGRVGDEQYF
TGCGCCAGCAGCTTGAACCCAGGGAGAGTGGGCGACGAGCAGTACTTC
>TRBV5-8|TRBD1|many|TRBJ2-7
CASSFRGLGSYEQYF
TGTGCCAGCAGTTTCAGGGGGCTCGGCTCCTACGAGCAGTACTTC
>TRBV2|NA|NA|TRBJ2-3
CASNVKGTGAGDTQYF
TGTGCCAGCAATGTTAAGGGAACGGGGGCGGGAGATACGCAGTATTTT
>TRBV6-5|NA|once|TRBJ1-4
CASSGLGEKLFF
TGTGCCAGCAGCGGTCTAGGGGAAAAACTGTTTTTT
>TRBV27|TRBD1|NA|TRBJ2-5
CASSLPGQQETQYF
TGTGCCAGCAGCCTTCCGGGACAGCAAGAGACCCAGTACTTC
>TRBV7-9|NA|once|TRBJ1-1
CASSLTDSRTEAFF
TGTGCCAGCAGCTTAACGGACAGTCGCACTGAAGCTTTCTTT
>TRBV1|NA|medium-sized|TRBJ2-1
CTSSQEVLARNNEQFF
TGCACCAGCAGCCAAGAGGTACTAGCGCGAAACAATGAGCAGTTCTTC
>TRBV18|NA|once|TRBJ1-4
CASSPGINEKLFF
TGTGCCAGCTCGCCGGGAATTAATGAAAAACTGTTTTTT
>TRBV19|NA|NA|TRBJ2-7
CASSLRTTGEQYF
TGTGCCAGTAGCCTAAGGACAACGGGTGAGCAGTACTTC
>TRBV19|TRBD2|few|TRBJ2-3
CASSMRTGLAPDTQYF
TGTGCCAGTAGTATGCGTACTGGACTAGCCCCAGATACGCAGTATTTT
>TRBV5-6|TRBD2|NA|TRBJ2-3
CASTRGRGADTQYF
TGTGCCAGCACCCGCGGGAGAGGGGCAGATACGCAGTATTTT